Below are 2 T cell receptor beta chains sequenced from a single sample in a study of early T cells in non-severe SARS-CoV-2 infection. One entry per CDR3 protein, called by TCRdb with MiXCR from the 5' RACE reads. The data contain about 60,000 distinct CDR3 sequences, around 13% of them singletons. Sequencing was carried out using whole blood. These receptors all stem from an adult who was a healthcare worker with PCR-confirmed SARS-CoV-2 infection or an uninfected control (not recorded which).

In its sample, this clonotype was seen a few times. V gene TRBV7-2 combines with J gene TRBJ1-4; a weak D match, TRBD1 (5 bases). The CDR3 is 14 amino acids. Germline-derived CDR1 and CDR2 are SGHTA and FQGNSA. V lost 2 bases, J lost 7 bases, and 11 bases lay in between. The CDR3 sequence: CASSLLGQVEKLFF. In DNA form, the CDR3 reads TGTGCCAGCAGCTTACTAGGACAAGTTGAAAAACTGTTTTTT.

This clonotype has a count of ten or more. The chain carries TRBV7-2 and TRBJ2-2, with D perhaps TRBD1 or TRBD2 (5 bases each). This CDR3 is 13 amino acids long. Trimming removed 3 bases at V and 8 bases at J, with 10 bases between. Germline V gene sequence: CDR1 SGHTA, CDR2 FQGNSA. This CDR3 is CASSLLGEGELFF. The CDR3 bases are TGTGCCAGCAGCTTGTTAGGGGAGGGGGAGCTGTTTTTT.